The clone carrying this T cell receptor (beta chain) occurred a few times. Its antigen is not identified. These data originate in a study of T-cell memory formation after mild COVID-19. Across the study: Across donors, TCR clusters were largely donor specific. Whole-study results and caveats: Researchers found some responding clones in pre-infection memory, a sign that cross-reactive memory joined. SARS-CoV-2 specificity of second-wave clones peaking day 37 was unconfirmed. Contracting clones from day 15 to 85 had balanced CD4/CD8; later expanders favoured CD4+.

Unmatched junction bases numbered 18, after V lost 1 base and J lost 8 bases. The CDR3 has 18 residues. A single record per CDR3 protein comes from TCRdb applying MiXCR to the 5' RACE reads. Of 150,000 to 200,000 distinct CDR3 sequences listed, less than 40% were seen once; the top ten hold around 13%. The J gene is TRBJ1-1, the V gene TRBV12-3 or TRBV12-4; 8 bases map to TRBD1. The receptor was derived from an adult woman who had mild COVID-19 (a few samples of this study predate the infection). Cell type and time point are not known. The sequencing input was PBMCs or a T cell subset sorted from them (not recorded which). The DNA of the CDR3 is TGTGCCAGCAGTTTAGTAGTTCTTTGGACAGGGAAAGAGCTAGAAGCTTTCTTT. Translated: CASSLVVLWTGKELEAFF.